This is a list of T cell receptor beta chains from one sample in a study of blood T cell repertoires in COVID-19. TCRdb's table, derived via immunoSEQ multiplex PCR, lists solely in-frame clones and lacks some. The sample lists 95,000 to 150,000 clones; 55% to 75% were seen once. The sample was peripheral blood. All receptors come from a woman in her 70s with acute or convalescent COVID-19. CDR3s include the opening cysteine and the closing phenylalanine or tryptophan. Each record gives: V gene, CDR3 length, clone size, J gene, D gene, CDR3 protein, CDR3 DNA. D genes are given only for firm matches. Only part of the rows carry a size: once, few, many, or a class if the clone is expanded.

v_call: TRBV5-1; cdr3_length: 15; clone_size: .; j_call: TRBJ1-5; d_call: TRBD1; cdr3_aa: CASSHGTGGHQPQHF; cdr3_nt: TGCGCCAGCAGCCACGGGACAGGGGGGCATCAGCCCCAGCATTTT
v_call: TRBV9; cdr3_length: 15; clone_size: once; j_call: TRBJ2-3; d_call: TRBD2; cdr3_aa: CASSPSGRPADTQYF; cdr3_nt: TGTGCCAGCAGCCCTAGCGGGAGACCCGCAGATACGCAGTATTTT
v_call: TRBV6-6; cdr3_length: 15; clone_size: .; j_call: TRBJ2-3; d_call: TRBD2; cdr3_aa: CASNGIRGGVDTQYF; cdr3_nt: TGTGCCAGCAACGGTATCCGCGGGGGGGTAGATACGCAGTATTTT
v_call: TRBV28; cdr3_length: 14; clone_size: .; j_call: TRBJ1-3; d_call: .; cdr3_aa: CASSLFGSGNTIYF; cdr3_nt: TGTGCCAGCAGTTTATTCGGGAGCGGAAACACCATATATTTT
v_call: TRBV6-2/TRBV6-3; cdr3_length: 14; clone_size: .; j_call: TRBJ1-1; d_call: .; cdr3_aa: CASSITPTGTEAFF; cdr3_nt: TGTGCCAGCAGTATCACGCCGACTGGGACTGAAGCTTTCTTT
v_call: TRBV30; cdr3_length: 15; clone_size: once; j_call: TRBJ2-2; d_call: TRBD1; cdr3_aa: CAWSESRQGAGELFF; cdr3_nt: TGTGCCTGGAGTGAGTCCAGACAGGGCGCCGGGGAGCTGTTTTTT
v_call: TRBV4-1; cdr3_length: 15; clone_size: .; j_call: TRBJ2-7; d_call: .; cdr3_aa: CASSQPEFNSYEQYF; cdr3_nt: TGCGCCAGCAGCCAACCAGAATTTAACTCCTACGAGCAGTACTTC
v_call: TRBV28; cdr3_length: 16; clone_size: .; j_call: TRBJ2-7; d_call: .; cdr3_aa: CASTLGGTQAYYEQYF; cdr3_nt: TGTGCCAGCACCCTTGGGGGGACCCAGGCCTACTACGAGCAGTACTTC
v_call: TRBV5-8; cdr3_length: 11; clone_size: .; j_call: TRBJ1-1; d_call: .; cdr3_aa: CASREGTEAFF; cdr3_nt: TGTGCCAGCAGGGAGGGTACTGAAGCTTTCTTT
v_call: TRBV27; cdr3_length: 15; clone_size: .; j_call: TRBJ2-2; d_call: TRBD2; cdr3_aa: CASSLRLAGTGELFF; cdr3_nt: TGTGCCAGCAGTTTACGACTAGCGGGCACCGGGGAGCTGTTTTTT
v_call: TRBV28; cdr3_length: 15; clone_size: once; j_call: TRBJ2-7; d_call: TRBD1; cdr3_aa: CASSDIRTGDYEQYF; cdr3_nt: TGTGCCAGCAGCGACATCCGGACAGGTGACTACGAGCAGTACTTC
v_call: TRBV27; cdr3_length: 16; clone_size: .; j_call: TRBJ2-1; d_call: TRBD2; cdr3_aa: CASSLGLAQIYNEQFF; cdr3_nt: TGTGCCAGCAGTTTGGGACTAGCGCAAATCTACAATGAGCAGTTCTTC
v_call: TRBV11-2; cdr3_length: 15; clone_size: once; j_call: TRBJ2-1; d_call: TRBD2; cdr3_aa: CASSFVRLAGSEQFF; cdr3_nt: TGTGCCAGCAGCTTCGTGAGACTAGCGGGAAGTGAGCAGTTCTTC
v_call: TRBV7-2; cdr3_length: 14; clone_size: .; j_call: TRBJ1-3; d_call: TRBD1; cdr3_aa: CASSLGTGRNTIYF; cdr3_nt: TGTGCCAGCAGCTTAGGGACAGGGAGAAACACCATATATTTT
v_call: TRBV11-2; cdr3_length: 16; clone_size: .; j_call: TRBJ2-1; d_call: TRBD1; cdr3_aa: CASSLGGQGFYNEQFF; cdr3_nt: TGTGCCAGCAGCTTAGGGGGACAGGGCTTCTACAATGAGCAGTTCTTC
v_call: TRBV2; cdr3_length: 15; clone_size: .; j_call: TRBJ2-3; d_call: .; cdr3_aa: CASSGGIGGTDTQYF; cdr3_nt: TGTGCCAGCAGTGGAGGAATTGGTGGCACAGATACGCAGTATTTT
v_call: TRBV6-6; cdr3_length: 12; clone_size: .; j_call: TRBJ2-1; d_call: .; cdr3_aa: CASSSTYNEQFF; cdr3_nt: TGTGCCAGCAGTTCAACCTACAATGAGCAGTTCTTC
v_call: TRBV5-5; cdr3_length: 14; clone_size: .; j_call: TRBJ2-7; d_call: TRBD1; cdr3_aa: CASSFSQGAYEQYF; cdr3_nt: TGTGCCAGCAGCTTTTCGCAGGGGGCCTACGAGCAGTACTTC
v_call: TRBV6-6; cdr3_length: 14; clone_size: .; j_call: TRBJ1-6; d_call: TRBD1; cdr3_aa: CASSIGQGWSPLHF; cdr3_nt: TGTGCCAGCAGCATAGGACAGGGGTGGTCACCCCTCCACTTT
v_call: TRBV6-4; cdr3_length: 15; clone_size: .; j_call: TRBJ2-7; d_call: TRBD1; cdr3_aa: CASRDPQGADYEQYF; cdr3_nt: TGTGCCAGCAGGGATCCACAGGGGGCGGACTACGAGCAGTACTTC
v_call: TRBV5-6; cdr3_length: 14; clone_size: .; j_call: TRBJ2-7; d_call: TRBD2; cdr3_aa: CASSLGLAGFEQYF; cdr3_nt: TGTGCCAGCAGCTTGGGACTAGCGGGATTCGAGCAGTACTTC
v_call: TRBV7-2; cdr3_length: 15; clone_size: .; j_call: TRBJ2-1; d_call: .; cdr3_aa: CASSFVGGSYNEQFF; cdr3_nt: TGTGCCAGCAGCTTTGTGGGGGGATCCTACAATGAGCAGTTCTTC
v_call: TRBV10-3; cdr3_length: 13; clone_size: .; j_call: TRBJ1-2; d_call: .; cdr3_aa: CAIKFPGSYGYTF; cdr3_nt: TGTGCCATCAAGTTTCCGGGGTCATACGGCTACACCTTC
v_call: TRBV5-4; cdr3_length: 14; clone_size: .; j_call: TRBJ1-1; d_call: .; cdr3_aa: CASSLATGSTEAFF; cdr3_nt: TGTGCCAGCAGCTTGGCCACGGGAAGTACTGAAGCTTTCTTT
v_call: TRBV7-8; cdr3_length: 14; clone_size: .; j_call: TRBJ2-7; d_call: TRBD1; cdr3_aa: CASSFRDRSSEQYF; cdr3_nt: TGTGCCAGCAGCTTTAGGGACAGATCTTCCGAGCAGTACTTC
v_call: TRBV2; cdr3_length: 12; clone_size: .; j_call: TRBJ1-4; d_call: .; cdr3_aa: CASSERNEKLFF; cdr3_nt: TGTGCCAGCAGTGAGAGGAATGAAAAACTGTTTTTT
v_call: TRBV6-5; cdr3_length: 12; clone_size: .; j_call: TRBJ2-4; d_call: TRBD1; cdr3_aa: CASWDSKNIQYF; cdr3_nt: TGTGCCAGCTGGGACAGCAAAAACATTCAGTACTTC
v_call: TRBV5-1; cdr3_length: 18; clone_size: .; j_call: TRBJ2-3; d_call: TRBD2; cdr3_aa: CASSLGSSGRAGTDTQYF; cdr3_nt: TGCGCCAGCAGCTTGGGGTCTAGCGGGAGGGCCGGCACAGATACGCAGTATTTT
v_call: TRBV3-1/TRBV3-2; cdr3_length: 15; clone_size: .; j_call: TRBJ2-7; d_call: TRBD2; cdr3_aa: CASSQSSGLVSEQYF; cdr3_nt: TGTGCCAGCAGCCAAAGCTCGGGACTAGTAAGCGAGCAGTACTTC
v_call: TRBV6-5; cdr3_length: 14; clone_size: .; j_call: TRBJ1-1; d_call: TRBD1; cdr3_aa: CASSYMGTATEAFF; cdr3_nt: TGTGCCAGCAGTTATATGGGGACAGCCACTGAAGCTTTCTTT
v_call: TRBV7-6; cdr3_length: 11; clone_size: .; j_call: TRBJ2-1; d_call: .; cdr3_aa: CASSRDNEQFF; cdr3_nt: TGTGCCAGCAGCCGAGACAATGAGCAGTTCTTC
v_call: TRBV6-5; cdr3_length: 12; clone_size: .; j_call: TRBJ2-7; d_call: .; cdr3_aa: CASKNPRNEQYF; cdr3_nt: TGTGCCAGCAAGAACCCGCGAAACGAGCAGTACTTC
v_call: TRBV7-9; cdr3_length: 14; clone_size: .; j_call: TRBJ1-4; d_call: .; cdr3_aa: CASSPRGRGEKLFF; cdr3_nt: TGTGCCAGCAGCCCGCGGGGGAGGGGTGAAAAACTGTTTTTT
v_call: TRBV10-1; cdr3_length: 16; clone_size: .; j_call: TRBJ2-5; d_call: TRBD2; cdr3_aa: CASSLGLAGYQETQYF; cdr3_nt: TGCGCCAGCAGCCTCGGACTAGCGGGTTACCAAGAGACCCAGTACTTC
v_call: TRBV10-3; cdr3_length: 16; clone_size: .; j_call: TRBJ2-3; d_call: TRBD2; cdr3_aa: CAISLGLAGGSDTQYF; cdr3_nt: TGTGCCATCAGTCTAGGACTAGCGGGGGGGTCAGATACGCAGTATTTT
v_call: TRBV3-1/TRBV3-2; cdr3_length: 14; clone_size: .; j_call: TRBJ1-5; d_call: TRBD1; cdr3_aa: CASSAGTGNQPQHF; cdr3_nt: TGTGCCAGCAGCGCGGGGACAGGGAATCAGCCCCAGCATTTT
v_call: TRBV6-5; cdr3_length: 15; clone_size: .; j_call: TRBJ1-4; d_call: .; cdr3_aa: CASSRGGVTNEKLFF; cdr3_nt: TGTGCCAGCAGTCGGGGGGGGGTAACTAATGAAAAACTGTTTTTT
v_call: TRBV12-5; cdr3_length: 12; clone_size: few; j_call: TRBJ1-2; d_call: .; cdr3_aa: CASGNRQYGYTF; cdr3_nt: TGTGCTAGTGGAAACAGACAGTATGGCTACACCTTC
v_call: TRBV30; cdr3_length: 13; clone_size: .; j_call: TRBJ1-2; d_call: TRBD1; cdr3_aa: CAWSPQPGGGYTF; cdr3_nt: TGTGCCTGGAGTCCACAACCAGGGGGTGGCTACACCTTC
v_call: TRBV19; cdr3_length: 15; clone_size: .; j_call: TRBJ2-7; d_call: TRBD1; cdr3_aa: CASSMLGQGLGEQYF; cdr3_nt: TGTGCCAGTAGTATGTTGGGACAGGGCTTGGGGGAGCAGTACTTC
v_call: TRBV18; cdr3_length: 18; clone_size: .; j_call: TRBJ2-3; d_call: TRBD2; cdr3_aa: CASSPTPGREGNTDTQYF; cdr3_nt: TGTGCCAGCTCACCTACCCCCGGCAGGGAGGGTAACACAGATACGCAGTATTTT